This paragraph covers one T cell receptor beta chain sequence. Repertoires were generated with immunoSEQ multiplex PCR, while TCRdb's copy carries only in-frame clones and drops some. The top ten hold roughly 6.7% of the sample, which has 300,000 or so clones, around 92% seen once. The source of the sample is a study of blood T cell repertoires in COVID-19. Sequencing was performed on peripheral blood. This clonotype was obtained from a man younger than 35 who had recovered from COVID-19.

The CDR3 here is CASSFTGTAAYEQYF. DNA for the CDR3: TGTGCCAGTAGTTTTACCGGGACAGCAGCCTACGAGCAGTACTTC. The rearrangement uses TRBV19 and TRBJ2-7; 7 bases map to TRBD1. The CDR3 totals 15 residues. V trimming: 5 bases; J trimming: 2 bases; junction bases outside the gene matches: 9. The V gene's germline CDR1 is LNHDA and CDR2 SQIVND (reference sequence).